The clone carrying this TCR beta chain was recorded many times. Its antigen is unknown. The data derive from a study of metastatic and nonmetastatic thyroid tumors. At the level of the study: Malignant and benign thyroid patients had repertoires compared in peripheral blood and tumor or nodule tissue. Findings and limits, study-wide: For both blood and tumor, malignant thyroid tumors reportedly showed significantly higher TCR beta diversity than benign nodules did.

The ends were cut back, 3 bases at V and 3 bases at J, with 9 bases in the middle. CDR3 length equals 13 residues. Germline assignment: CDR1 LGHDT and CDR2 YNNKEL (reference sequence). Under the authors' procedure: Differences in CDR3 between clinicopathological groups were drawn on to build a classifier intended to discriminate distant-metastatic papillary thyroid cancer patients. MiXCR re-clonotyped the PCR reads for TCRdb. TCRdb, not the authors, supplied the V and J calls. Of 90,000 or so clones in the sample, 8.6% were seen once. Each patient came to thyroid surgery without any prior treatment (of any kind).

Sample: blood. The TCR originated in a female donor with papillary thyroid cancer or a benign thyroid nodule (not recorded which). Some clones in this sample may be carry-over from other donors' samples. This chain links TRBV3-1 with TRBJ2-7; D ambiguous. CDR3 loop: CASSHDRVYEQYF. The DNA for the CDR3 is TGTGCCAGCAGCCACGACCGGGTCTACGAGCAGTACTTC.